The clone carrying this T cell receptor (beta chain) has ten or more counts. The antigen is unknown. This sample was included in a study of early T cells in non-severe SARS-CoV-2 infection. In the study overall: From unsorted whole blood, bulk RNA was sequenced, and the chains remained unpaired.

Whole-study results and caveats: Matches to VDJdb favored anti-spike CD8 responses and missed private and CD4 specificities.

Unique molecular identifiers were affixed to single, distinct cDNA molecules. Each CDR3 protein is one row after TCRdb ran MiXCR on the 5' RACE reads. The sample lists tens of thousands of distinct CDR3 sequences, around 6.8% occurring once. The CDR3 consists of 16 residues. V shed 5 bases and J 8 bases; nucleotides not matched to a gene: 11. The germline V gene encodes CDR1 SGHTA and CDR2 FQGNSA. The origin of this receptor is an adult who was a healthcare worker with PCR-confirmed SARS-CoV-2 infection or an uninfected control (not recorded which). Sequencing was carried out using whole blood. This chain connects TRBV7-2 to TRBJ2-4; TRBD2 matches 11 bases. The CDR3 protein is CASSTGLAGFIDIQYF. The DNA of the CDR3 is TGTGCCAGCAGCACCGGACTAGCGGGTTTTATTGACATTCAGTACTTC.